Listed below are T cell receptor beta chains from one sample, sequenced in a study of blood T cell repertoires in COVID-19. Measured with immunoSEQ multiplex PCR; TCRdb has only the in-frame clones, and not every one. The table has roughly 390,000 clones, roughly 85% seen once. Material for sequencing was peripheral blood. The receptors shown here come from a woman aged 18-29 years with acute or convalescent COVID-19. CDR3s include the opening cysteine and the closing phenylalanine or tryptophan. Fields, in order: clone size, D gene, J gene, V gene, CDR3 DNA, CDR3 protein. The D gene is left open where the match is weak. Size is stated for part of the rows, as once, few or many counts, or as a class when the clone is expanded.

NA,NA,TRBJ2-7,TRBV2,TGTGCCGGCGCGACAGCACTTTCCTACGAGCAGTACTTC,CAGATALSYEQYF
NA,NA,TRBJ1-2,TRBV19,TGTGCCAGTAGAAGTTCGGGGTTTGACTATGGCTACACCTTC,CASRSSGFDYGYTF
NA,TRBD1,TRBJ1-3,TRBV3-1/TRBV3-2,TGTGCCAGCACCCGGGGGACAGAACGAAACACCATATATTTT,CASTRGTERNTIYF
NA,TRBD1,TRBJ1-2,TRBV28,TGTGCCAGCAGTTTAGGGACAGGGGTCGGCTACACCTTC,CASSLGTGVGYTF
NA,NA,TRBJ1-3,TRBV12-5,TGTGCTGGACACTTCTCTGGAAACACCATATATTTT,CAGHFSGNTIYF
NA,TRBD1,TRBJ2-7,TRBV2,TGTGCCAGCCAGTCCCGGGACAGGCCATACGAGCAGTACTTC,CASQSRDRPYEQYF
NA,TRBD1,TRBJ1-5,TRBV28,TGTGCCAGCAGCCCCGGACAGGGGAGCGAACAGCCCCAGCATTTT,CASSPGQGSEQPQHF
NA,TRBD1,TRBJ1-6,TRBV10-3,TGTGCCATCAGTGAGAGGGGGACAGGGGATAATTCACCCCTCCACTTT,CAISERGTGDNSPLHF
NA,NA,TRBJ1-3,TRBV28,TGTGCCAGCACTCTCCGGGTCGGAAGAAACACCATATATTTT,CASTLRVGRNTIYF
NA,NA,TRBJ1-5,TRBV18,TGTGCCAGCTCACCATCCGGGGGGGGCAATCAGCCCCAGCATTTT,CASSPSGGGNQPQHF
NA,NA,TRBJ1-5,TRBV7-3,TGTGCCAGCAGCTGCGTGACAGACCGTAATCAGCCCCAGCATTTT,CASSCVTDRNQPQHF
NA,NA,TRBJ1-2,TRBV10-3,TGTGCCATCAGCCCTCACCAGGGTATTAACTATGGCTACACCTTC,CAISPHQGINYGYTF
few,NA,TRBJ1-6,TRBV6-5,TGTGCCAGCAGTTATGGCAGGGGTTCATCACCCCTCCACTTT,CASSYGRGSSPLHF
NA,TRBD1,TRBJ2-6,TRBV9,TGTGCCAGCAGCGTGGACAGGGAGGTTTTTGGGGCCAACGTCCTGACTTTC,CASSVDREVFGANVLTF
NA,NA,TRBJ1-6,TRBV19,TGTGCCAGTTCGGAATGGAGGGGTGATTCACCCCTCCACTTT,CASSEWRGDSPLHF
NA,TRBD1,TRBJ2-1,TRBV13,TGTGCCAGCAGCTTAGGGGGACAGGGGGCTCGAAATGAGCAGTTCTTC,CASSLGGQGARNEQFF
NA,NA,TRBJ1-2,TRBV6-5,TGTGCCAGCAGAGGTCAGGGTGTCTATGGCTACACCTTC,CASRGQGVYGYTF
NA,NA,TRBJ1-2,TRBV7-2,TGTGCCAGCAGCTTTAATCGGGGGAATGGCTACACCTTC,CASSFNRGNGYTF
NA,NA,TRBJ2-7,TRBV13,TGTGCCAGCAGCTCCAATTTGGGCAGGGCGGCTTACGAGCAGTACTTC,CASSSNLGRAAYEQYF
NA,NA,TRBJ2-3,TRBV24-1,TGTGCCACCAGTGCCCACACAGGGAAAGGAGGTACAGATACGCAGTATTTT,CATSAHTGKGGTDTQYF
NA,NA,TRBJ1-1,TRBV7-9,TGTGCCAGCAGCCAAAGGCCGGTGGGAGTGGACACTGAAGCTTTCTTT,CASSQRPVGVDTEAFF
once,NA,TRBJ2-1,TRBV7-3,TGTGCCAGCAGCTCGGTCGGGGGCAATGAGCAGTTCTTC,CASSSVGGNEQFF
NA,NA,TRBJ1-1,TRBV19,TGTGCCAGTAGTATAAAGGGGGAAGGCCGGGCTGAAGCTTTCTTT,CASSIKGEGRAEAFF
NA,NA,TRBJ2-7,TRBV28,TGTGCCAGCAGTTTAGTGTCGGAGGGCCACGAGCAGTACTTC,CASSLVSEGHEQYF
once,NA,TRBJ1-1,TRBV7-3,TGTGCCAGCAGCTCCCCCGAGTCGAACACTGAAGCTTTCTTT,CASSSPESNTEAFF
once,NA,TRBJ1-1,TRBV27,TGTGCCAGCAGTTTATACAGGATGAACACTGAAGCTTTCTTT,CASSLYRMNTEAFF
NA,NA,TRBJ1-1,TRBV5-8,TGTGCCAGCAGCGTAATGGGGGAGGGAACTGAAGCTTTCTTT,CASSVMGEGTEAFF
NA,TRBD2,TRBJ2-1,TRBV10-1,TGCGCCAGCAGTGAGTCGCGACTAGCGGGGGAGATTGAGCAGTTCTTC,CASSESRLAGEIEQFF
NA,NA,TRBJ1-2,TRBV5-6,TGTGCCAGCAGCTTGAATGGGGGCCGTTCAGACTATGGCTACACCTTC,CASSLNGGRSDYGYTF
NA,TRBD2,TRBJ2-2,TRBV7-8,TGTGCCAGCAGCTTATTCGGGGGGGATACCGGGGAGCTGTTTTTT,CASSLFGGDTGELFF
NA,NA,TRBJ2-3,TRBV5-1,TGCGCCAGCAGCTTAGGAGGGAGTAGCACAGATACGCAGTATTTT,CASSLGGSSTDTQYF
NA,NA,TRBJ1-5,TRBV27,TGTGCCAGCAGTTGGGGACAAAATCAGCCCCAGCATTTT,CASSWGQNQPQHF
NA,NA,TRBJ1-3,TRBV6-1,TGTGCCAGCAGTGAGCCCCCCCGGGGAATCGGAAACACCATATATTTT,CASSEPPRGIGNTIYF
few,NA,TRBJ2-1,TRBV7-8,TGTGCCAGCAGCTTAGGAGGCGGTGGGGGGTACAATGAGCAGTTCTTC,CASSLGGGGGYNEQFF
NA,NA,TRBJ2-7,TRBV12-3/TRBV12-4,TGTGCCAGCAGTTTTCAGGGGCTATACGAGCAGTACTTC,CASSFQGLYEQYF
NA,NA,TRBJ2-7,TRBV15,TGTGCCACCAGCAGAGGGGGACAAGGCAATGCCGAGCAGTACTTC,CATSRGGQGNAEQYF
once,TRBD2,TRBJ2-7,TRBV2,TGTGCCAGCAGTTCTCTAGCGGGAGGCGGTGAGCAGTACTTC,CASSSLAGGGEQYF
NA,NA,TRBJ2-2,TRBV6-5,TGTGCCAGCAATACCGGGCAGGGAGGAAGGGAGCTGTTTTTT,CASNTGQGGRELFF
NA,NA,TRBJ1-2,TRBV19,TGTGCCACCAGGGTGGGGTATGGCTACACCTTC,CATRVGYGYTF
few,TRBD1,TRBJ2-7,TRBV28,TGTGCCAGTGGGGGGACAGGGGTTTCATACGAGCAGTACTTC,CASGGTGVSYEQYF